The clone carrying this T cell receptor (beta chain) was detected only a few times. Its antigen is still unknown. Unique molecular identifiers were built into the TCRbeta library. TCRdb independently ran MiXCR on the PCR reads; one entry per CDR3 protein. The data contain about 600,000 distinct CDR3 sequences, under 25% of them seen just once; the ten biggest clones take up 13% to 15%. The sample is drawn from a study of T-cell reconstitution after alpha-beta-depleted transplantation in children. General study points: Several hundred expanded graft clones reportedly supplied alpha-beta T cells about two months after transplant. There were some patients whose high TCRbeta diversity at day 60 came from surviving recipient T cells and thymic progenitors.

The material was PBMCs, mostly from graft donor cells, obtained 360 days after TCRalphabeta/CD19-depleted stem cell transplant. The receptor's source is a boy in the first two years of life who had a stem cell transplant for acute myeloid leukemia, so the T cells may come from the graft donor.

The CDR3 reads CATGTTGGMETQYF. The CDR3 DNA reads as TGTGCCACGGGGACGACAGGGGGTATGGAGACCCAGTACTTC. This chain connects TRBV7-7 to TRBJ2-5, with 9 bases matching TRBD1. The germline CDR1 and CDR2 sequences are SSHAT and FNYEAQ (reference sequence). CDR3 length: 14 amino acids. The V segment lost 10 bases and the J segment 5 bases; nucleotides outside the gene matches: 11.